This T cell receptor beta chain was observed in a study of beta chain features in type 1 diabetes (dated by TCRdb to 2017 to 2018). Study-wide context: Patients and healthy donors did not differ in mean age, gender distribution, total cell number or subset yield. A total of over 90,000,000 sorted cells were examined across all samples, and a strong correlation was observed between cell number per subset and RNA yield. In the study, recently diagnosed type 1 diabetes patients and matched healthy donors were compared on the TCRB repertoires of their sorted circulating CD4+ T cell subsets. Naive and central memory subsets were obtained from all 30 or so donors, but regulatory and stem cell-like memory subsets were isolated from only 8 patients and about 8 healthy donors. What the research found in general, with its limitations: HLA sub-analyses involved small numbers of individuals, so any influence of HLA type on TCRB rearrangement remained unresolved. Shorter templates might have been favored by PCR, but patient and control samples were amplified and corrected together, so both groups would have been affected equally by any skew. The naive, central memory and regulatory TCRB repertoires appeared to resemble one another more closely among patients than among healthy donors. A moderate but significant shortening of TCRB CDR3 length was observed in type 1 diabetes patients in all four CD4+ subsets. Patients with type 1 diabetes made fewer insertions and deleted more nucleotides at VDJ recombination sites, implying thymic rearrangement abnormalities. Because cDNA rather than genomic DNA was sequenced, highly expressing activated cells could have been over-represented, although no difference in activation and CD3 levels was found between groups.

The High Capacity cDNA Reverse Transcription Kit was used to reverse transcribe all of the isolated RNA, meaning that expressed TCRB transcripts were what got sequenced. Deep immunoSEQ sequencing was applied to naive, central memory and regulatory T cell samples, giving an average of roughly 3.3 million total reads per sample. Sorted cells were lysed in RLT buffer and RNA was extracted with DNase-treated RNeasy Micro or Mini kits, depending on cell number. To prevent cross-contamination, each cell subset was processed individually, whereas patient and healthy donor samples were processed jointly. The immunoSEQ multiplex PCR was used to amplify TCRB sequences from cDNA, yielding 87-bp fragments that span the CDR3 region. Amplicons were sequenced on the Illumina HiSeq platform. The authors processed their data as follows. PCR bias was corrected computationally using synthetic template baselines, and reads within Hamming distance 2 were collapsed, with unmergeable singletons discarded. Reads were aligned against IMGT so that V, D and J genes, CDR3 length and insertions or deletions at six rearrangement sites could be assigned. Within each subset, clonotype counts were normalized to sorted cell number, and only after that were true diversity and Gini coefficients computed with the tcR R package. The overlap coefficient, calculated on TCRB nucleotide sequences, was used to quantify repertoire sharing. As a proxy for the pre-selection repertoire, out-of-frame TCRB sequences from naive cells were analyzed. This immuneACCESS table, as held by TCRdb, lists in-frame sequences with V and J called but not all clones. Of the missing ones, under half trace to an unresolved V gene in checked studies; the others have no known cause. Clone size and the V and J calls come from that table; the DNA yielded D and trimming. The sample has over 200,000 clones on record, roughly 10% of them singletons. The leading ten clones occupy about 0.018% of the sample.

Only a few counts were recorded for this clone. The antigen this receptor binds is unknown. Nothing much larger sits one base from this clone, and base qualities are not available. Each donor gave one peripheral blood draw, averaging approximately 0.11 L, which was collected into heparinised tubes. A BD FACSAria II was used to sort naive, central memory, regulatory and stem cell-like memory CD4+ T cells with a panel that included CD45RO, CCR7, CD25, CD127, CD95 and CD27. All sorted populations exceeded 95% purity. Right away, PBMCs were isolated by Lymphoprep density gradient centrifugation and were stained directly, with no culture step. So that batch effects would be minimized, each experiment stained and sorted samples in pairs, pairing one healthy donor with one patient. For CDR1 and CDR2, the germline V gene lists KGHSH and LQKENI. Measured from the cysteine to the phenylalanine, the CDR3 is 15 residues long. CDR3 DNA is the only sequence kept; it has 45 bases, read in frame from the first base. For this chain, trimming is 6 bases at the V end and 6 bases at the J end, and the number of junction bases without a gene match is 10.

This chain joins TRBV18 to TRBJ2-1; 8 central nucleotides agree with TRBD2. The sequence was collected from a young man with type 1 diabetes. Source material: naive CD4+ T cells from blood. The cell subset or site label for this specimen denotes: true naive CD4+ T cells. The CDR3 protein: CASSTGTRGINEQFF. The DNA sequence follows: TGTGCCAGCTCCACCGGGACTAGAGGAATCAATGAGCAGTTCTTC.